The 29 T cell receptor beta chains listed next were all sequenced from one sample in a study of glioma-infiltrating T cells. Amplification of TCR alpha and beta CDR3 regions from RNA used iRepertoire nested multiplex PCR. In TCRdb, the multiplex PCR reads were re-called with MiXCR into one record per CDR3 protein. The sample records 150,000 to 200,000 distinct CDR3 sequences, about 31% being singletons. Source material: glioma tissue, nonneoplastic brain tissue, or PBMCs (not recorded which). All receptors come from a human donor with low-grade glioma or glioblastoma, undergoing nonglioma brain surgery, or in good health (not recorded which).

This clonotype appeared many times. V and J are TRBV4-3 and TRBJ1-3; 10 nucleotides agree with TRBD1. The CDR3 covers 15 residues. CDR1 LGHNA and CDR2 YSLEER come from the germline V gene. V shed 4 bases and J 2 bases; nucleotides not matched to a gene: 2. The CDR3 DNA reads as TGCGCCAGCAGCCCGGGGACAGGGGCTGGAAACACCATATATTTT. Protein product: CASSPGTGAGNTIYF.

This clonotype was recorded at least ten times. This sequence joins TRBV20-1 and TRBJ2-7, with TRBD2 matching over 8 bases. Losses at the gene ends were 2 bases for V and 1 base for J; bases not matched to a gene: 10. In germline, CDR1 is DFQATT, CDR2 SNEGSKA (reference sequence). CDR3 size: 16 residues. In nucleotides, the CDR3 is TGCAGTGCTAGATCAGCAGAAGCGGGAGCATCCTACGAGCAGTACTTC. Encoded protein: CSARSAEAGASYEQYF.

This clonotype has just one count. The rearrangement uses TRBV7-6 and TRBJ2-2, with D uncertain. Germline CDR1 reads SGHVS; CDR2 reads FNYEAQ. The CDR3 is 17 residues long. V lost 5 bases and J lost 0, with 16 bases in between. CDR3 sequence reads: CASSPLANGPNTGELFF. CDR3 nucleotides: TGTGCCAGCAGCCCCCTCGCTAACGGGCCGAACACCGGGGAGCTGTTTTTT.

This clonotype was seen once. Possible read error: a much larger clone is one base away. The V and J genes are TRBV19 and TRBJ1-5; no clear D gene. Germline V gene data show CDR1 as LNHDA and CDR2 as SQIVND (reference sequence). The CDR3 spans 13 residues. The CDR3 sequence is CASSINANQHQHF. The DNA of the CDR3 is TGTGCCAGTAGTATAAACGCAAATCAGCACCAGCATTTT. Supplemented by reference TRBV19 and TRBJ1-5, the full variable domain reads DGGITQSPKYLFRKEGQNVTLSCEQNLNHDAMYWYRQDPGQGLRLIYYSQIVNDFQKGDIAEGYSVSREKKESFPLTVTSAQKNPTAFYLCASSINANQHQHFGDGTRLSIL.

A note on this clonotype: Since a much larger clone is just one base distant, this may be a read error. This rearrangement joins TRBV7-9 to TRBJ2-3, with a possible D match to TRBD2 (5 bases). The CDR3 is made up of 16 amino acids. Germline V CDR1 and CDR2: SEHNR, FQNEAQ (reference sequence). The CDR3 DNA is TGTGCCAGCAGCTTCCGGGGAAGGAACAGCACATATACGCAGTATTTT. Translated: CASSFRGRNSTYTQYF. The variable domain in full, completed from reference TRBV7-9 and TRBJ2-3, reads DTGVSQNPRHKITKRGQNVTFRCDPISEHNRLYWYRQTLGQGPEFLTYFQNEAQLEKSRLLSDRFSAERPKGSFSTLEIQRTEQGDSAMYLCASSFRGRNSTYTQYFGPGTRLTVL.

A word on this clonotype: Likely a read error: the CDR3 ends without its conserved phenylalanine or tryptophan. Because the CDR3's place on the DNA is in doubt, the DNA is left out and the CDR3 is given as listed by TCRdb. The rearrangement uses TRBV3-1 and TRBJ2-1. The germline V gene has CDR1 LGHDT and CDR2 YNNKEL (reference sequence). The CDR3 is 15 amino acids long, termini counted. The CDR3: CASSQVASSYNEQLI.

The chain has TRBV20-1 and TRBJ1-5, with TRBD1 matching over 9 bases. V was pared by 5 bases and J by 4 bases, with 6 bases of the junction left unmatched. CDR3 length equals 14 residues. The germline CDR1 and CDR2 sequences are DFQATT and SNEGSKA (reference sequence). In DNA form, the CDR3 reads TGCAGTGCTTCTCCCGGGACAGGGAATCAGCCCCAGCATTTT. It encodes CSASPGTGNQPQHF.

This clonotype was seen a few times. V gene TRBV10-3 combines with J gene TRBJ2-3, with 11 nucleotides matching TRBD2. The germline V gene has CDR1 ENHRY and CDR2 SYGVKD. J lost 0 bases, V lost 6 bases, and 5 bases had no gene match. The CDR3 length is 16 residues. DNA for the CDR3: TGTGCCATCAGACCCGGGACTAGCGGTAGCACAGATACGCAGTATTTT. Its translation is CAIRPGTSGSTDTQYF.

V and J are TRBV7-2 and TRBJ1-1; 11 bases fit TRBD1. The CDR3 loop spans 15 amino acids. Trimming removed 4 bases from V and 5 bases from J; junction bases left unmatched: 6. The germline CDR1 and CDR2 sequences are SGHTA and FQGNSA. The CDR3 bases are TGTGCCAGCAGCTCGGGGACAGGGGGTTTAACTGAAGCTTTCTTT. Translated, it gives CASSSGTGGLTEAFF.

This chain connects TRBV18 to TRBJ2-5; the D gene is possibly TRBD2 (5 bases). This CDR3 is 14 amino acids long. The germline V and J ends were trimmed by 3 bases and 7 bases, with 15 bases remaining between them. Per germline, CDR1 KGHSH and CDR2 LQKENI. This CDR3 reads CASSPPARDVTQYF. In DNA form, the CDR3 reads TGTGCCAGCTCACCCCCAGCGAGGGATGTGACCCAGTACTTC. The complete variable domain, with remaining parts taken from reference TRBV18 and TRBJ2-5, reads NAGVMQNPRHLVRRRGQEARLRCSPMKGHSHVYWYRQLPEEGLKFMVYLQKENIIDESGMPKERFSAEFPKEGPSILRIQQVVRGDSAAYFCASSPPARDVTQYFGPGTRLLVL.

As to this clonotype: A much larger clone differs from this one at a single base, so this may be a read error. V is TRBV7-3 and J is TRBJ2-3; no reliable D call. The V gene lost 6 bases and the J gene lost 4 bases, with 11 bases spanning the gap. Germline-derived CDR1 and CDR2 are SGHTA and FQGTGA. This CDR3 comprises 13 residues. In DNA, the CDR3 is TGTGCCAGCAGATACTACCCGGCAGATACGCAGTATTTT. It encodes CASRYYPADTQYF.

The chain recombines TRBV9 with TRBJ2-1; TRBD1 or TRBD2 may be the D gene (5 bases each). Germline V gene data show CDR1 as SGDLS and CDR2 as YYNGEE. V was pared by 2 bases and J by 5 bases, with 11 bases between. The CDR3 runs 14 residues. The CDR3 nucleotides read TGTGCCAGCAGCGTGGGGACGGGTCACAATGAGCAGTTCTTC. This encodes CASSVGTGHNEQFF.

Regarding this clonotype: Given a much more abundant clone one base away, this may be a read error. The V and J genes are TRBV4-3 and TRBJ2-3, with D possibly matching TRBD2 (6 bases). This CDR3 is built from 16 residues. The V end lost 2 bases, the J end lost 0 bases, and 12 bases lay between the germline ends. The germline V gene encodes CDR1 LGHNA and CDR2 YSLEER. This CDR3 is CASSQISGTSTDTQYF. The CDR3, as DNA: TGCGCCAGCAGCCAAATTTCCGGGACTAGCACAGATACGCAGTATTTT.

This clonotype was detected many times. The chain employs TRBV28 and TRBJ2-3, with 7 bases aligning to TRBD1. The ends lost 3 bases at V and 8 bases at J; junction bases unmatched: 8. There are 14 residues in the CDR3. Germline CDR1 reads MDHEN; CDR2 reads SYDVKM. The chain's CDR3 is CASSFRGRDGTQYF. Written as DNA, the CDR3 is TGTGCCAGCAGTTTTAGGGGGCGCGACGGTACGCAGTATTTT.

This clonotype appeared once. The DNA of the CDR3 is TGTGCCAGCAGCTTAGTAGGACGGGGGAACACTGAAGCTTTCTTT. Residues: CASSLVGRGNTEAFF. The genes are TRBV7-2 and TRBJ1-1; no definite D call. The CDR3 runs to 15 residues. V lost 1 base and J 1 base, leaving 10 bases between the germline ends. CDR1 and CDR2 (germline): SGHTA, FQGNSA. The full variable domain, its missing parts supplied by reference TRBV7-2 and TRBJ1-1, is GAGVSQSPSNKVTEKGKDVELRCDPISGHTALYWYRQSLGQGLEFLIYFQGNSAPDKSGLPSDRFSAERTGGSVSTLTIQRTQQEDSAVYLCASSLVGRGNTEAFFGQGTRLTVV.

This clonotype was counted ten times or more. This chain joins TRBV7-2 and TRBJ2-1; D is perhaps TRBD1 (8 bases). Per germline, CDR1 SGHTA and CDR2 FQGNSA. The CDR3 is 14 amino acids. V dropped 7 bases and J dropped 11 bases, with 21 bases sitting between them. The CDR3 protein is CASNPRTGGGKQFF. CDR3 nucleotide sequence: TGTGCCAGCAACCCTAGAACAGGGGGGGGAAAGCAGTTCTTC.

The DNA for the CDR3 is TGTGCCAGCAGTTCCGCGGGGGTTACCTACAACGAGCAGTACTTC. Residues: CASSSAGVTYNEQYF. The V call is TRBV6-9, the J call TRBJ2-7; 7 positions match TRBD2. V lost 4 bases to trimming and J lost 5 bases; unmatched junction nucleotides: 11. Germline-derived CDR1 and CDR2 are MNHGY and SVAAGI. The length of the CDR3 is 15 residues.

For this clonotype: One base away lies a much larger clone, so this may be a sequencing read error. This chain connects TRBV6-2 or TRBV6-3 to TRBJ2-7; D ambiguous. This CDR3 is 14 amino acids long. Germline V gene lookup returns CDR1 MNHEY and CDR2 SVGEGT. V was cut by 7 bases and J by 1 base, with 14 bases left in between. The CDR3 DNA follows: TGTGCCAGCACCCTCAGCGCAGGATCCTACGAGCAGTACTTC. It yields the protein CASTLSAGSYEQYF.

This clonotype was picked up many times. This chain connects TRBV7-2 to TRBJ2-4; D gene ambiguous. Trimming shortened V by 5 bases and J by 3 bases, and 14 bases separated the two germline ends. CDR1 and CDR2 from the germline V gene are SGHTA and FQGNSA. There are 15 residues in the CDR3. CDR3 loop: CASSPPQSGKNIQYF. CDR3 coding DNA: TGTGCCAGCAGCCCCCCACAGTCCGGCAAAAACATTCAGTACTTC. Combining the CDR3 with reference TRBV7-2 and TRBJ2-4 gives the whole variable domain GAGVSQSPSNKVTEKGKDVELRCDPISGHTALYWYRQSLGQGLEFLIYFQGNSAPDKSGLPSDRFSAERTGGSVSTLTIQRTQQEDSAVYLCASSPPQSGKNIQYFGAGTRLSVL.

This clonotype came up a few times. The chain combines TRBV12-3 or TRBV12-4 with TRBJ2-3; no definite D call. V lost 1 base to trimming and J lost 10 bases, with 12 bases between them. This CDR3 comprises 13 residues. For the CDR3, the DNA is TGTGCCAGCAGTTTAGGGTTTCGGCGCGCGCAGTATTTT. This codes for CASSLGFRRAQYF.

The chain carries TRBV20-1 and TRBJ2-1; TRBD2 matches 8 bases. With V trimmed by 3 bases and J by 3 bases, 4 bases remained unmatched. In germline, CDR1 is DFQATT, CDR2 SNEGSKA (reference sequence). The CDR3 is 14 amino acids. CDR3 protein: CSARPSGYYNEQFF. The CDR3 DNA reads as TGCAGTGCTAGGCCTAGCGGGTACTACAATGAGCAGTTCTTC.

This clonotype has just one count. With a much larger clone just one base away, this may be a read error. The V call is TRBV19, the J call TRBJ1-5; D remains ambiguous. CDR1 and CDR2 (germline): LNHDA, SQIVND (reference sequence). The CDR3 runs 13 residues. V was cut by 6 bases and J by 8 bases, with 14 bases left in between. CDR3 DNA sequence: TGTGCCAGTAGGCTTGTTTTGGGAAAGCCCCAGCATTTT. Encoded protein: CASRLVLGKPQHF.

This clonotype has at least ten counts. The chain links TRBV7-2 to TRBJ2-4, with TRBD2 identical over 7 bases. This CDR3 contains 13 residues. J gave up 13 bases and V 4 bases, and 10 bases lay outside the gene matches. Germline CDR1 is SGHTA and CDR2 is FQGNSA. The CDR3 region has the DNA TGTGCCAGCAGCTCGTCGGCTAGCGGAGTACAGTACTTC. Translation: CASSSSASGVQYF.

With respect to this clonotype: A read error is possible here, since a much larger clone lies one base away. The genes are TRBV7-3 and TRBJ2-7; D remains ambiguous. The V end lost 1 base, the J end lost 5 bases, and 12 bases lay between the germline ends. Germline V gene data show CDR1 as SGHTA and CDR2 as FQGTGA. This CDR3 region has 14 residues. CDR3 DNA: TGTGCCAGCAGCTTAAGCTCGGATGCGGACGAGCAGTACTTC. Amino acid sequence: CASSLSSDADEQYF.

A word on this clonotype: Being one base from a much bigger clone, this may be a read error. CDR3 in DNA: TGTGCCAGCAGCCCCCACGAGACCAAGTACTTC. This sequence encodes CASSPHETKYF. The gene calls are TRBV3-1 and TRBJ2-5; the D is unclear. The length of the CDR3 is 11 residues. CDR1 and CDR2 (germline): LGHDT, YNNKEL (reference sequence).

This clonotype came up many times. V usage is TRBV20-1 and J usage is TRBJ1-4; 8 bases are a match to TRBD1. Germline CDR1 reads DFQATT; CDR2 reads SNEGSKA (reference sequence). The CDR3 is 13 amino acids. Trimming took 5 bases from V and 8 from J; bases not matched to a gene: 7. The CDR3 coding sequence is TGCAGTGCTGCCAGGACAGGGTTCGAAAAACTGTTTTTT. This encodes CSAARTGFEKLFF.

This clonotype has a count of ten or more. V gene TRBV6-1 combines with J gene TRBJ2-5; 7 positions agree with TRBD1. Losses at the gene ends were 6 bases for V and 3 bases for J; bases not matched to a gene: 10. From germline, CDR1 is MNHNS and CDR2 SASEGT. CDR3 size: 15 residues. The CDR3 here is CASRHSGTAEETQYF. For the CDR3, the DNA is TGTGCCAGCAGACACTCCGGGACAGCCGAAGAGACCCAGTACTTC.

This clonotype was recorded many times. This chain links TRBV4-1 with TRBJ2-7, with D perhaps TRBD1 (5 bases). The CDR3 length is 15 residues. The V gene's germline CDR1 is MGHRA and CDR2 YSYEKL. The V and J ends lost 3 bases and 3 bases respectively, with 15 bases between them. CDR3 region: CASSHYETQDYEQYF. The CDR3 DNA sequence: TGCGCCAGCAGCCATTATGAAACACAGGACTACGAGCAGTACTTC.

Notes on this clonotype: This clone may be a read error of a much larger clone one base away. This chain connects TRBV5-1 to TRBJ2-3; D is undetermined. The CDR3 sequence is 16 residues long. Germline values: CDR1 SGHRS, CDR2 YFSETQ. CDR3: CASSRARVESKDTQYF. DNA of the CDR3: TGCGCCAGCAGCCGTGCTCGGGTAGAAAGCAAAGATACGCAGTATTTT.